This T cell receptor (beta chain) was sequenced during a study of vaccination effects on CD4 cells after COVID-19. Study-wide points: Whether induced by infection or by vaccine, clones showed marked clonal contraction late after vaccination. Few convalescent patients and no early post-infection timepoints were included in the study. Researchers report that only 1 of 255 vaccine-induced clones in healthy vaccinees cross-reacted with common cold coronaviruses.

Trimming stripped 3 bases from V and 0 bases from J, with 9 bases between. The CDR3 totals 15 residues. Per the germline V gene, CDR1 is LGHNT and CDR2 is FRNRAP. This clone was observed a single time. The antigen is unknown. ViraFEST expansion of antigen-specific CD4+ T cells with viral peptide pools preceded sequencing. Upon completion of 10 to 11 days in culture, CD4+ T cells were isolated. Previously uninfected by SARS-CoV-2, the vaccine recipients also showed negative nucleocapsid antibodies. Cultures used 2.1 million or so PBMC per well, around 9 IU/ml IL-2 and roughly 10 ug/ml peptides. Sequencing was performed with immunoSEQ multiplex PCR; in TCRdb, only in-frame clones are kept and a portion is missing. The repertoire holds about 73,000 clones, with 78% as singletons.

The receptor's source is a human donor who received a COVID-19 vaccine. The chain has TRBV12-5 and TRBJ1-5; TRBD1 might be the D (6 bases). The source material was CD4+ T cells from PBMCs cultured with SARS-CoV-2 spike peptides, sampled before COVID-19 vaccination. In DNA form, the CDR3 reads TGTGCTAGTGGTTTTGGGACATATAGCAATCAGCCCCAGCATTTT. It translates to CASGFGTYSNQPQHF.